These T cell receptor beta chains were read from a single sample in a study of blood T cell repertoires in COVID-19. Profiled with immunoSEQ multiplex PCR; TCRdb holds only in-frame clones, not every one. The data contain about 83,000 clones, approximately 86% of them singletons. Sequenced material: peripheral blood. Receptors were obtained from a woman of 80 years or more in a cohort sampled during active or convalescent COVID-19. Each CDR3 is given with its conserved first and last residue. D genes are given only for firm matches. The size entry is marked missing in some rows and otherwise reads once, few, many or a size class.

CDR3nt	CDR3aa	d_gene	v_gene	j_gene	abundance
TGTGCCAGCGGGGAGCAGGGGGCTAACTATGGCTACACCTTC	CASGEQGANYGYTF	TRBD1	TRBV2	TRBJ1-2	-
TGTGCCAGCAGCTTGTTTCCCCAACCCCTCCACTTT	CASSLFPQPLHF	-	TRBV5-5	TRBJ1-6	-
TGTGCCAGCAGCTGCGTCCCCGCCGTTCGGGACAGCCGCGTGGAGCTGTTTTTT	CASSCVPAVRDSRVELFF	TRBD1	TRBV11-2	TRBJ2-2	few
TGCGCCAGCAAACCGGGACAGGGTAACTATGGCTACACCTTC	CASKPGQGNYGYTF	TRBD1	TRBV5-1	TRBJ1-2	-
TGTGCCAGCAGCACCCCGGGACTCCTCTACAATGAGCAGTTCTTC	CASSTPGLLYNEQFF	-	TRBV9	TRBJ2-1	-
TGCAGCGTTGAGGGGGGAAAGGGGTACGATGAGCAGTTCTTC	CSVEGGKGYDEQFF	-	TRBV29-1	TRBJ2-1	-
TGTGCCAGCGGGGGGGCGGCCCAAGAGACCCAGTACTTC	CASGGAAQETQYF	-	TRBV7-9	TRBJ2-5	-
TGTGCCAGCAGCCCCCTAGACAGGGTAGGAGGCTACACCTTC	CASSPLDRVGGYTF	TRBD1	TRBV2	TRBJ1-2	-
TGTGCCAGCTCACCATATCCGGGGAGCTCCTATAATTCACCCCTCCACTTT	CASSPYPGSSYNSPLHF	-	TRBV18	TRBJ1-6	few
TGTGCCAGCAGCCTAGCGGGAGGAGGCACAGATACGCAGTATTTT	CASSLAGGGTDTQYF	TRBD2	TRBV2	TRBJ2-3	-
TGTGCCTGGAAGTTCGGGGGGAACACTGAAGCTTTCTTT	CAWKFGGNTEAFF	-	TRBV30	TRBJ1-1	medium-sized
TGCGCCAGCAAGGGGGGGCCGGGACTAGAAGCGGAGACCCAGTACTTC	CASKGGPGLEAETQYF	TRBD2	TRBV10-2	TRBJ2-5	-
TGCAGCGTCGGACAGCTTAATGAAAAACTGTTTTTT	CSVGQLNEKLFF	-	TRBV29-1	TRBJ1-4	-
TGTGCCAGCAGTCAACTAGTAACCACAGATACGCAGTATTTT	CASSQLVTTDTQYF	-	TRBV2	TRBJ2-3	-
TGTGCCTGGGCGGACAGGGGCAATGGAAACACCATATATTTT	CAWADRGNGNTIYF	TRBD1	TRBV30	TRBJ1-3	-
TGTGCCAGCAGCTATGAACAGGGGAGGTTGGGCAATCAGCCCCAGCATTTT	CASSYEQGRLGNQPQHF	TRBD1	TRBV5-8	TRBJ1-5	once
TGTGCCAGCAGCTTTCAGGGTACAACTAATGAAAAACTGTTTTTT	CASSFQGTTNEKLFF	-	TRBV5-6	TRBJ1-4	-
TGCGCCAGCAGCGAAAGGACAGGGGGCACGAATGAGCAGTTCTTC	CASSERTGGTNEQFF	TRBD1	TRBV5-1	TRBJ2-1	-